Following are 7 T cell receptor beta chains from one sample sequenced in a study of cytomegalovirus exposure and HLA in healthy donors. The PCR contained 60 Vbeta and 13 Jbeta primers. The repertoire was sequenced with immunoSEQ multiplex PCR; TCRdb's copy has only in-frame clones and lacks some. The repertoire holds over 150,000 clones, with about 76% as singletons. Sequenced sample: PBMCs. Receptor source: a woman aged 35 to 49 in good health and CMV-seropositive.

The chain couples TRBV19 to TRBJ1-1, with D possibly being TRBD1 (5 bases). Germline CDR1 is LNHDA and CDR2 is SQIVND (reference sequence). V shed 7 bases and J shed 1 base, with 13 bases lying between them. CDR3 length: 14 amino acids. CDR3 in DNA: TGTGCCAGTATCTCTGGGGCTTCGAACACTGAAGCTTTCTTT. It codes for CASISGASNTEAFF.

The rearrangement uses TRBV7-2 and TRBJ2-7, with TRBD1 matching 7 bases. J was trimmed by 4 bases and V by 2 bases; bases with no gene match: 11. CDR1 and CDR2 from the germline V gene are SGHTA and FQGNSA. This CDR3 has 16 amino acids. CDR3 DNA sequence: TGTGCCAGCAGCTTAATGGTGCCAGGGGGTAGGTACGAGCAGTACTTC. It is translated as CASSLMVPGGRYEQYF.

The chain carries TRBV10-3 and TRBJ2-3, with 12 nucleotides matching TRBD2. CDR3 size: 14 residues. Germline values: CDR1 ENHRY, CDR2 SYGVKD. V trimming: 5 bases; J trimming: 3 bases; junction bases outside the gene matches: 0. DNA of the CDR3: TGTGCCATCAGTACTAGCGGGAGGACAGATACGCAGTATTTT. Amino acid sequence: CAISTSGRTDTQYF.

This clone was detected a few times. The chain employs TRBV19 and TRBJ2-7, with 9 bases that match TRBD1. V dropped 5 bases and J dropped 7; count of bases not matched to a gene: 6. Per germline, CDR1 LNHDA and CDR2 SQIVND (reference sequence). This CDR3 is built from 13 residues. Here the CDR3 reads CASSPGDRAEQYF. The DNA of the CDR3 is TGTGCCAGTAGTCCGGGGGACAGGGCTGAGCAGTACTTC.

This clone was picked up a small number of times. The V gene is TRBV6-5, the J gene TRBJ1-1; D may be TRBD1 (6 bases). Trimming took 5 bases from V and 10 from J, leaving 14 bases between them. The CDR3 has 12 amino acids. In germline, CDR1 is MNHEY, CDR2 SVGAGI. DNA of the CDR3: TGTGCCAGCAGTCGACAGGATGGGGGAGCTTTCTTT. Translated, it gives CASSRQDGGAFF.

The chain has TRBV5-6 and TRBJ2-3; 7 bases agree with TRBD2. The CDR3 covers 19 residues. J lost 6 bases, V lost 4 bases, and 23 bases had no gene match. Germline V gene data show CDR1 as SGHDT and CDR2 as YYEEEE. DNA for the CDR3: TGTGCCAGCAGCCAAGTGGGGGTAGCGGGTCCGGATACAGACGATACGCAGTATTTT. Translating it yields CASSQVGVAGPDTDDTQYF.

The chain is built from TRBV30 and TRBJ1-1; 7 bases fit TRBD1. In germline, CDR1 is GTSNPN, CDR2 SVGIG (reference sequence). V gave up 0 bases and J gave up 4 bases; unmatched junction bases: 2. This CDR3 has 13 amino acids. In nucleotides, the CDR3 is TGTGCCTGGAGTGTACAGGGGCCCACTGAAGCTTTCTTT. Protein product: CAWSVQGPTEAFF. The variable domain in full, completed from reference TRBV30 and TRBJ1-1, reads SQTIHQWPATLVQPVGSPLSLECTVEGTSNPNLYWYRQAAGRGLQLLFYSVGIGQISSEVPQNLSASRPQDRQFILSSKKLLLSDSGFYLCAWSVQGPTEAFFGQGTRLTVV.